A single sample is the source of the 11 T cell receptor beta chains below, sequenced in a study of blood T cell repertoires in COVID-19. Sequencing was performed with immunoSEQ multiplex PCR; in TCRdb, only in-frame clones are kept and a portion is missing. The data contain more than 90,000 clones, roughly 92% of them singletons. The sample consisted of peripheral blood. The origin of the receptors is a man aged 50 to 60 with active COVID-19.

This clone occurred once. The chain joins TRBV28 to TRBJ2-7, with D maybe TRBD2 (5 bases). Trimming took 2 bases from V and 6 from J, leaving 11 bases between them. The germline gives CDR1 MDHEN, CDR2 SYDVKM. The CDR3 is made up of 13 amino acids. The CDR3 protein is CASSLTRAREQYF. Here the CDR3 DNA reads TGTGCCAGCAGTTTAACGAGGGCTCGCGAGCAGTACTTC.

This clone was observed once. The chain employs TRBV21-1 and TRBJ2-1; TRBD2 was called by the table and not checked on the DNA. TRBV21-1 is annotated as a pseudogene. The CDR3 contains 18 residues. The CDR3 here is CASFRLAGVRHFLDEQFF. The CDR3 DNA reads as TGTGCCAGTTTCCGGCTAGCGGGAGTAAGGCATTTTTTGGATGAGCAGTTCTTC.

The chain recombines TRBV2 with TRBJ1-2; tentatively, D is TRBD1 (5 bases). V lost 3 bases and J lost 8, with 13 bases in between. The length of the CDR3 is 13 residues. Germline V gives CDR1 SNHLY, CDR2 FYNNEI. This CDR3 reads CASSDREVSGYTF. In DNA form, the CDR3 reads TGTGCCAGCAGTGACAGGGAGGTCTCGGGCTACACCTTC.

This sequence joins TRBV25-1 and TRBJ2-2; TRBD1 is a possible D gene (7 bases). CDR1 MGHDK and CDR2 SYGVNS come from the germline V gene. V lost 6 bases and J lost 2, with 22 bases in between. The CDR3 covers 18 residues. CDR3 bases: TGTGCCAGCAGCACCCTCATGGGCGGGACAGACAACACCGGGGAGCTGTTTTTT. It codes for CASSTLMGGTDNTGELFF.

This chain joins TRBV5-5 and TRBJ2-5; 9 positions match TRBD1. Germline-derived CDR1 and CDR2 are SGHKS and YYEKEE (reference sequence). The V and J ends lost 4 bases and 2 bases, in that order; junction bases with no gene match: 6. This CDR3 comprises 15 residues. The CDR3 nucleotides read TGTGCCAGCAGCACAGGGGGCCGGGGACAAGAGACCCAGTACTTC. Amino acid sequence: CASSTGGRGQETQYF.

The chain joins TRBV9 to TRBJ2-1, with 9 bases that match TRBD2. After removal of 4 bases from V and 8 bases from J, the junction contained 4 bases not matched to a gene. Germline values: CDR1 SGDLS, CDR2 YYNGEE. The CDR3 consists of 13 residues. The CDR3 loop reads CASSHGTSYEQFF. CDR3 DNA: TGTGCCAGCAGCCATGGGACTAGCTATGAGCAGTTCTTC. Using reference TRBV9 and TRBJ2-1 for the parts outside the CDR3, the full variable domain is DSGVTQTPKHLITATGQRVTLRCSPRSGDLSVYWYQQSLDQGLQFLIQYYNGEERAKGNILERFSAQQFPDLHSELNLSSLELGDSALYFCASSHGTSYEQFFGPGTRLTVL.

The chain carries TRBV30 and TRBJ1-4; 9 nucleotides match TRBD1. The length of the CDR3 is 12 residues. In germline, CDR1 is GTSNPN, CDR2 SVGIG (reference sequence). Losses at the gene ends were 5 bases for V and 14 bases for J; bases not matched to a gene: 9. The CDR3 nucleotides are TGTGCCTGGGGACAGGGGATTTCACATCTGTTTTTT. Translated, it gives CAWGQGISHLFF.

The rearrangement uses TRBV3-1 (or the pseudogene TRBV3-2) and TRBJ2-2; 8 nucleotides match TRBD2. V lost 3 bases and J lost 3; bases outside the gene matches: 6. The CDR3 sequence is 16 residues long. Germline CDR1 and CDR2: LGHDT and YNNKEL (reference sequence). The CDR3 DNA is TGTGCCAGCAGCCATATCCAGCGGGAGTACACCGGGGAGCTGTTTTTT. Translated: CASSHIQREYTGELFF.

This clone has just a few counts. The V call is TRBV28, the J call TRBJ1-5, with no clear D. Trimming shortened V by 5 bases and J by 5 bases, and 10 bases separated the two germline ends. This CDR3 is built from 13 residues. Germline assignment: CDR1 MDHEN and CDR2 SYDVKM. The CDR3 loop reads CASSLGRDQPQHF. The DNA of the CDR3 is TGTGCCAGCAGTCTAGGCAGAGATCAGCCCCAGCATTTT.

The CDR3 DNA follows: TGCGCCAGCAGCTTGGCAGGTCAGGGGGAAATGCGGGGCTACACCTTC. It yields the protein CASSLAGQGEMRGYTF. The chain couples TRBV5-1 to TRBJ1-2, with 7 bases identical to TRBD1. The length of the CDR3 is 16 residues. Germline lookup yields CDR1 SGHRS and CDR2 YFSETQ. With V trimmed by 0 bases and J by 8 bases, 13 bases remained unmatched.

The chain carries TRBV18 and TRBJ2-1; D might be TRBD2 (5 bases). Trimming left V 6 bases short and J 6 bases short, with 15 bases between. The CDR3 contains 14 residues. Germline CDR1 is KGHSH and CDR2 is LQKENI. Here the CDR3 DNA reads TGTGCCAGCTCGCCTTTCGAGGGCCCCAATGAGCAGTTCTTC. The encoded protein is CASSPFEGPNEQFF. Full variable domain (remainder filled in from reference TRBV18 and TRBJ2-1): NAGVMQNPRHLVRRRGQEARLRCSPMKGHSHVYWYRQLPEEGLKFMVYLQKENIIDESGMPKERFSAEFPKEGPSILRIQQVVRGDSAAYFCASSPFEGPNEQFFGPGTRLTVL.